The clone carrying this TCR beta chain appeared a few times. Its matching antigen is unknown. This specimen belongs to a study of cytomegalovirus exposure and HLA in healthy donors. For the study at large: Later, an analysis reported that the 95 to 150 validation repertoires had used the same platform as the 550 to 750 first-cohort repertoires. Study-wide findings and caveats: The tendency of first-cohort TCR clusters to co-occur in the 90 to 150 validation repertoires was the finding of a later analysis.

The assay was immunoSEQ multiplex PCR, and TCRdb's table has in-frame clones only and misses some. The sample records 100,000 or so clones, approximately 88% being singletons. The source of this sequence is a woman in her 30s in good health and CMV-seronegative. Sequencing was performed on PBMCs.

For the CDR3, the DNA is TGTGCCAGCAGCGTAGGCGGGGTCAGCTCCTACGAGCAGTACTTC. This codes for CASSVGGVSSYEQYF. V gene TRBV9 combines with J gene TRBJ2-7, with a tentative D call TRBD2 (6 bases). Germline V gene data show CDR1 as SGDLS and CDR2 as YYNGEE. V was trimmed by 0 bases and J by 0 bases, leaving 10 bases between them. CDR3 length: 15 residues.